This record covers a single T cell receptor (beta chain). Trimming cost V 7 bases and J 4 bases, with 8 bases left between them. The germline V gene encodes CDR1 SNHLY and CDR2 FYNNEI. The CDR3 has 13 amino acids. This sample was taken from a study of blood T cell repertoires in COVID-19. Study overall: The study drew acute and convalescent COVID-19 samples from the United States, Italy and Spain. PBMCs, B-cell-depleted T cells, or T cells were the source of the cDNA or gDNA that made up the material.

Seattle's enrolled individuals joined amid active infection and were then monitored longitudinally. Original handling: Amplification with reference gene primers provided the estimates of nucleated cell counts. Profiling relied on immunoSEQ multiplex PCR, and the TCRdb table lists in-frame clones only, not all of them. V and J calls and clone size come straight from that table; D and trimming were deduced from the DNA. In the table there are some 160,000 clones, roughly four fifths of which are singletons. Sequences were obtained from peripheral blood. This receptor was taken from a woman aged 80 or over with COVID-19, enrolled during active disease. This chain links TRBV2 with TRBJ2-6; D is unclear. The CDR3 is CASNSWGANVLTF. CDR3 DNA sequence: TGTGCCAGCAACTCCTGGGGGGCCAACGTCCTGACTTTC.